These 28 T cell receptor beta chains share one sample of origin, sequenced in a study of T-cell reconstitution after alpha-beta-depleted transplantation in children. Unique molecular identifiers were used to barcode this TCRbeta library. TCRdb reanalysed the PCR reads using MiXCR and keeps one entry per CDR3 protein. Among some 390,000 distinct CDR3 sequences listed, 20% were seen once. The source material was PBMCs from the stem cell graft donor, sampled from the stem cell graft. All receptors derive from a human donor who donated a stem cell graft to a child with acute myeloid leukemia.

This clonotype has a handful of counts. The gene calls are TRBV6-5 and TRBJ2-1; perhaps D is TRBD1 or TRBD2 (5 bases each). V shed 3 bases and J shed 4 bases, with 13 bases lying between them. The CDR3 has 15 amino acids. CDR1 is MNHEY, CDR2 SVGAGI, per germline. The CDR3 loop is CASSYKGSGYNEQFF. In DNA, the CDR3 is TGTGCCAGCAGTTATAAGGGGAGCGGATACAATGAGCAGTTCTTC.

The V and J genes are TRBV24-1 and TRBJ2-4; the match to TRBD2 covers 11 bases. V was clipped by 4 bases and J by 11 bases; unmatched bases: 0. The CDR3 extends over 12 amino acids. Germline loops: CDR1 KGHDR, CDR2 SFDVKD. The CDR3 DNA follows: TGTGCCACCAGTGAGGGACTAGCGGTTCAGTACTTC. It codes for CATSEGLAVQYF.

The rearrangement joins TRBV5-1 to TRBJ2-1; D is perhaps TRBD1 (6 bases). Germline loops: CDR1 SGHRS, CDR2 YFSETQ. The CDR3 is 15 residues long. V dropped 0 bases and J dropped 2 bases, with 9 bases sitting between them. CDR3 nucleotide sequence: TGCGCCAGCAGCTTGGGACAGGAGCCCTACAATGAGCAGTTCTTC. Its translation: CASSLGQEPYNEQFF.

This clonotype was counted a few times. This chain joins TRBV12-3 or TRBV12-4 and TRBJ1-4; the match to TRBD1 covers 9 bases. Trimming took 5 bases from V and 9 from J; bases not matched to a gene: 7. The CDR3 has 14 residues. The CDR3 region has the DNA TGTGCCAGCAGTGGTAACAGGGGGCGTCAAAAACTGTTTTTT. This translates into CASSGNRGRQKLFF.

CDR3 in DNA: TGCGCCAGCAGCCAATCCATCACTATGACCTACGAGCAGTACTTC. It encodes CASSQSITMTYEQYF. This rearrangement joins TRBV4-1 to TRBJ2-7; D remains unclear. Looked up from germline, CDR1 is MGHRA and CDR2 is YSYEKL. The CDR3 spans 15 residues. V was shortened by 2 bases and J by 2 bases, with 13 bases between the two germline ends.

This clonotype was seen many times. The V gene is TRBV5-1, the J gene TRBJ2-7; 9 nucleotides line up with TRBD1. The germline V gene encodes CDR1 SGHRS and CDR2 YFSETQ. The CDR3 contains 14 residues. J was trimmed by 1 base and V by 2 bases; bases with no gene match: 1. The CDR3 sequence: CASSFGTGSYEQYF. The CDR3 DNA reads TGCGCCAGCAGCTTTGGGACAGGGTCCTACGAGCAGTACTTC. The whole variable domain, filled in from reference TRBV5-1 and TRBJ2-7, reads KAGVTQTPRYLIKTRGQQVTLSCSPISGHRSVSWYQQTPGQGLQFLFEYFSETQRNKGNFPGRFSGRQFSNSRSEMNVSTLELGDSALYLCASSFGTGSYEQYFGPGTRLTVT.

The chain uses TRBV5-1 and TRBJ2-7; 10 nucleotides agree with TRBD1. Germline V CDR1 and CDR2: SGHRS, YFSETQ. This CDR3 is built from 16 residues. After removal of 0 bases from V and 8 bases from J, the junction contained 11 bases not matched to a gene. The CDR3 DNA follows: TGCGCCAGCAGCTTGGCCCTCGGGACAGGGGCGAGGAAGCAGTACTTC. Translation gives CASSLALGTGARKQYF.

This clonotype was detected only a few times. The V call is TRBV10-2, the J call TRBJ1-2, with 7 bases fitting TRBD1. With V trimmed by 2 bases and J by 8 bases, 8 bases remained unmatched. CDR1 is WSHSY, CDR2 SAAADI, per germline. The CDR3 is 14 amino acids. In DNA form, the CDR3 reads TGCGCCAGCAGTGAGGTAGGGGGCGCCCAGGGCTACACCTTC. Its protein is CASSEVGGAQGYTF.

The CDR3 sequence: CSARDGGQYSGRMKETQYF. CDR3 sequence (DNA): TGCAGTGCTAGAGATGGGGGACAGTATAGCGGGAGAATGAAGGAGACCCAGTACTTC. This chain links TRBV20-1 with TRBJ2-5, with 9 bases that match TRBD2. CDR3 length: 19 amino acids. Germline lookup yields CDR1 DFQATT and CDR2 SNEGSKA (reference sequence). The J segment lost 5 bases and the V segment lost 0 bases, leaving 19 bases of the junction unmatched.

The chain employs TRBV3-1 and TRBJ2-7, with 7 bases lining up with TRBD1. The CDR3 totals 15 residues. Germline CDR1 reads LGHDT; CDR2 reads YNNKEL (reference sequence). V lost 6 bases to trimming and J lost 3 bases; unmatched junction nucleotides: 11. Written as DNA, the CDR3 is TGTGCCAGCAGACAAACGGGACAGCACAACTACGAGCAGTACTTC. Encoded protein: CASRQTGQHNYEQYF.

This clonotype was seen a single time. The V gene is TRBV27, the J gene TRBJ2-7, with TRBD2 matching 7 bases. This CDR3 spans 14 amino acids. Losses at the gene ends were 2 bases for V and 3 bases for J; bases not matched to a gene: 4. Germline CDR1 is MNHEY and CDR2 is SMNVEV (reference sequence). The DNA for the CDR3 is TGTGCCAGCAGTTTAGCGGGAGACGTCTACGAGCAGTACTTC. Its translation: CASSLAGDVYEQYF.

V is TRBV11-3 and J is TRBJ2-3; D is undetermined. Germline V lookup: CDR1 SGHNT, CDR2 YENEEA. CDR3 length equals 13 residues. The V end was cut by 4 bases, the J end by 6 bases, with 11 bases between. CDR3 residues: CASSSHAMDTQYF. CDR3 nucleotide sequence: TGTGCCAGCAGCTCGCACGCAATGGATACGCAGTATTTT.

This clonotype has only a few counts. The CDR3 coding sequence is TGTGCCAGCAGGGCAGGGGACTCCTACGAGCAGTACTTC. It codes for CASRAGDSYEQYF. The V gene is TRBV11-2, the J gene TRBJ2-7; D may be TRBD1 (6 bases). Germline V gene lookup returns CDR1 SGHAT and CDR2 FQNNGV. Trimming took off 6 bases at V and 0 bases at J, with 9 bases between the two ends. The CDR3 covers 13 residues.

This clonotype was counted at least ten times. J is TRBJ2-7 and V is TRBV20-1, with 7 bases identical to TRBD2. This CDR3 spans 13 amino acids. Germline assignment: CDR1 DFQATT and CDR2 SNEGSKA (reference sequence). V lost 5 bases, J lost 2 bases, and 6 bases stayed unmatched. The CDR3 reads CSAGGGTAYEQYF. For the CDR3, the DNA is TGCAGTGCTGGGGGAGGGACCGCCTACGAGCAGTACTTC.

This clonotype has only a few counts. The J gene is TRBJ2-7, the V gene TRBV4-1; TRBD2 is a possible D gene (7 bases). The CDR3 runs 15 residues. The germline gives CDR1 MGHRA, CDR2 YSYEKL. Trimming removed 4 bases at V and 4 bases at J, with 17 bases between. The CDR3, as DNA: TGCGCCAGCAGCCCCGGAGGCGGGGGCCTATACGAGCAGTACTTC. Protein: CASSPGGGGLYEQYF.

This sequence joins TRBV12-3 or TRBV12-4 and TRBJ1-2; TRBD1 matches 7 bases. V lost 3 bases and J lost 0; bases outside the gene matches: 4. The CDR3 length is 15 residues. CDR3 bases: TGTGCCAGCAGTTTGCCGGACAGGCCTAACTATGGCTACACCTTC. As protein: CASSLPDRPNYGYTF.

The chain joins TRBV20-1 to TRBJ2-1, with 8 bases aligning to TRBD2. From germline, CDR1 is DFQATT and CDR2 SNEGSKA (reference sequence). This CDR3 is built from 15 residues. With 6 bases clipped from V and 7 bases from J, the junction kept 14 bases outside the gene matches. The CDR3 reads CSARERLAKLNEQFF. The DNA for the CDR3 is TGCAGTGCCAGGGAGAGACTAGCGAAATTGAATGAGCAGTTCTTC.

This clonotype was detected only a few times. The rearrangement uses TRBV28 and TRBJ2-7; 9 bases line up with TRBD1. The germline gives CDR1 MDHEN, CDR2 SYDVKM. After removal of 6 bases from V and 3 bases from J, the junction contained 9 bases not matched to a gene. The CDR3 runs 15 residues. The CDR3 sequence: CASSQPGTGNYEQYF. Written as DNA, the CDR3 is TGTGCCAGCAGCCAACCCGGGACAGGGAACTACGAGCAGTACTTC.

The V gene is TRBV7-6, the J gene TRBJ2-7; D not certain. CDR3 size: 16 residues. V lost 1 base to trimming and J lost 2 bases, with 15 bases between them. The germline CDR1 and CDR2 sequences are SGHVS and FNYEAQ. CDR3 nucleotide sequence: TGTGCCAGCAGCTTAGGAACGACCGGACGGGCCTACGAGCAGTACTTC. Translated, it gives CASSLGTTGRAYEQYF.

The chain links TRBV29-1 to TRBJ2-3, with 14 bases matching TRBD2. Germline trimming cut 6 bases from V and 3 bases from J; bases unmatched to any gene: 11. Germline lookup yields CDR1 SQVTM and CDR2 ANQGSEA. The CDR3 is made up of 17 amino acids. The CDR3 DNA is TGCAGCGTCGCCACCGGGACTAGCGGGAGTAAGACAGATACGCAGTATTTT. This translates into CSVATGTSGSKTDTQYF.

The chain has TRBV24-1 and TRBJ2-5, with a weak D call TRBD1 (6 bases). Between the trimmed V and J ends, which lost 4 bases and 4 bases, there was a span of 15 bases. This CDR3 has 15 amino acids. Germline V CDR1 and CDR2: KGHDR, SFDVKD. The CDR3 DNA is TGTGCCACCAGTGAGGGGGCCGGGAACAGAGAGACCCAGTACTTC. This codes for CATSEGAGNRETQYF.

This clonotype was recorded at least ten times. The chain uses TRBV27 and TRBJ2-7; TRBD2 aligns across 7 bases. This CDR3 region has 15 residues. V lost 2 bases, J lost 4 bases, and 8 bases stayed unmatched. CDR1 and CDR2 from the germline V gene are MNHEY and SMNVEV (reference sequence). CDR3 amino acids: CASSLGASGFYEQYF. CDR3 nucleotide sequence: TGTGCCAGCAGTTTAGGGGCTAGCGGATTTTACGAGCAGTACTTC.

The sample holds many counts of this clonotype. The DNA for the CDR3 is TGCAGCGTTGAGGCCGGCGACTCCTATGGCTACACCTTC. Encoded protein: CSVEAGDSYGYTF. J is TRBJ1-2 and V is TRBV29-1; D not certain. CDR3 length: 13 amino acids. Per the germline V gene, CDR1 is SQVTM and CDR2 is ANQGSEA. Trimming removed 3 bases from V and 4 bases from J, with 12 bases in between.

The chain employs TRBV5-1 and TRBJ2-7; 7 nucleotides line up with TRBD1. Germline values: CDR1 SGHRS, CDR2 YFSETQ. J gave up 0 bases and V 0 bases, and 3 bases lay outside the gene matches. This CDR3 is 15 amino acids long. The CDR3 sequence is CASSLVTGSSYEQYF. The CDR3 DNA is TGCGCCAGCAGCTTGGTGACAGGGAGCTCCTACGAGCAGTACTTC.

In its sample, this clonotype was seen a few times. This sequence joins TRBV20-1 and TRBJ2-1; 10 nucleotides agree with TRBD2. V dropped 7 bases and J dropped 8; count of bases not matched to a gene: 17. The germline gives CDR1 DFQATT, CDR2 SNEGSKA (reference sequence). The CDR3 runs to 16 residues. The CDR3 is CSGCLAGVAGDYEQFF. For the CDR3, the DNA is TGCAGTGGGTGCCTAGCGGGAGTTGCCGGTGACTATGAGCAGTTCTTC.

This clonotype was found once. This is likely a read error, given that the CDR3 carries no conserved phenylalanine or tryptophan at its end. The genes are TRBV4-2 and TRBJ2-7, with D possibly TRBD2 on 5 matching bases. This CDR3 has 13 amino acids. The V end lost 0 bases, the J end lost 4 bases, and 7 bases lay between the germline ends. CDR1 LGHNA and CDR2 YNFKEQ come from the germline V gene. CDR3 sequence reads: CASSQEGEYEQYY. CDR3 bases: TGTGCCAGCAGCCAAGAGGGAGAGTACGAGCAGTACTAC.

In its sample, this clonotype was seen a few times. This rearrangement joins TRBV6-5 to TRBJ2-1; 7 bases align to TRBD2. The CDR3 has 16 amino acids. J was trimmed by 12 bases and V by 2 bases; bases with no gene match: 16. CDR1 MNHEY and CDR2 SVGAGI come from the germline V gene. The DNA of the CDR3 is TGTGCCAGCAGTTACAGTGCTAGCGGAGCCGTAAGTGGGCAGTTCTTC. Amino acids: CASSYSASGAVSGQFF.

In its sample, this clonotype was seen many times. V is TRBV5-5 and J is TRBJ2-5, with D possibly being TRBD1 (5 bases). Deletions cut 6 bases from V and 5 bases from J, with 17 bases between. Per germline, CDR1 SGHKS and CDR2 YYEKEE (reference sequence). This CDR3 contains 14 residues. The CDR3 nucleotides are TGTGCCAGCACCAACCTAGAAAAGGGGGAGACCCAGTACTTC. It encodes CASTNLEKGETQYF.